This T cell receptor (beta chain) was captured by sequencing in a study of T cell responses to AZD1222 COVID-19 vaccine. Second doses at about 4 or about 12 weeks were pooled. The assay was immunoSEQ multiplex PCR, and TCRdb's table has in-frame clones only and misses some. The sample lists 150,000 to 200,000 clones, approximately 90% occurring once. The CDR3 runs to 14 residues. Germline V gene lookup returns CDR1 KGHSH and CDR2 LQKENI. V trimming: 6 bases; J trimming: 3 bases; junction bases outside the gene matches: 6. This TCR came from an adult who received the AZD1222 COVID-19 vaccine. The gene calls are TRBV18 and TRBJ2-7; 9 bases are shared with TRBD1. Specimen: peripheral blood, collected 28 days after the second AZD1222 dose. The CDR3 sequence is CASSLGTGYYEQYF. Here the CDR3 DNA reads TGTGCCAGCTCTCTCGGGACAGGGTACTACGAGCAGTACTTC.